This T cell receptor (beta chain) originates from a study of blood T cells in healthy people across ages. Whole-study findings and limits: From one million sequenced T cells, diversity estimates were lower bounds.

Healthy Caucasians from Russia aged roughly 6 to 95 served as donors. Researchers report isolating at least 6 million PBMCs per sample. Extraction of total RNA produced a minimum of 5.5 micrograms from each sample. Details on this clonotype: The antigen remains unidentified.

It was with a sample-barcoded 5' primer and a J-beta primer mix that a second PCR of roughly 7 to 11 cycles was run. TCRdb re-called the 5' RACE reads through MiXCR, storing one row per CDR3 protein. The table lists about 970,000 distinct CDR3 sequences, roughly 51% of them singletons. This TCR was sampled from a woman aged 60-70 years in good health. The sequenced material came from blood.

The CDR3 loop is CASSSTGLQYF. The CDR3 nucleotides read TGTGCCAGCTCATCGACAGGGCTGCAGTACTTC. The gene calls are TRBV18 and TRBJ2-7; 7 bases align to TRBD1. This CDR3 has 11 amino acids. J was trimmed by 9 bases and V by 5 bases; bases with no gene match: 4. Germline CDR1 and CDR2: KGHSH and LQKENI.